These 4 T cell receptor beta chains came from one sample sequenced in a study of blood T cell repertoires in COVID-19. Measured with immunoSEQ multiplex PCR; TCRdb has only the in-frame clones, and not every one. The data hold around 250,000 clones, with approximately 88% observed a single time. Sequencing was performed on peripheral blood. The source of these receptors is a woman aged 40-49 years who had recovered from COVID-19.

The chain has TRBV7-2 and TRBJ2-3; 13 bases match TRBD2. Germline V gene sequence: CDR1 SGHTA, CDR2 FQGNSA. V gave up 5 bases and J gave up 3 bases; unmatched junction bases: 8. The CDR3 has 17 amino acids. As DNA, the CDR3 is TGTGCCAGCAGCCGCTGGACTAGCGGGAGTTTGACAGATACGCAGTATTTT. Translating it yields CASSRWTSGSLTDTQYF. Filled out from reference TRBV7-2 and TRBJ2-3, the complete variable domain reads GAGVSQSPSNKVTEKGKDVELRCDPISGHTALYWYRQSLGQGLEFLIYFQGNSAPDKSGLPSDRFSAERTGGSVSTLTIQRTQQEDSAVYLCASSRWTSGSLTDTQYFGPGTRLTVL.

The J gene is TRBJ2-4, the V gene TRBV19; tentative D call: TRBD1 (5 bases). The CDR3 is 14 amino acids. Germline CDR1 is LNHDA and CDR2 is SQIVND (reference sequence). The V end lost 6 bases, the J end lost 7 bases, and 16 bases lay between the germline ends. The CDR3 reads CASRSGADVNIQYF. The CDR3 DNA follows: TGTGCCAGTAGATCTGGGGCAGACGTTAACATTCAGTACTTC.

The rearrangement uses TRBV2 and TRBJ1-4; D is perhaps TRBD1 (6 bases). The CDR3 runs to 14 residues. V gave up 7 bases and J gave up 4 bases, with 13 bases separating them. Germline values: CDR1 SNHLY, CDR2 FYNNEI. The CDR3 region has the DNA TGTGCCAGCAACCCGACAGGCTTTAATGAAAAACTGTTTTTT. Translation gives CASNPTGFNEKLFF.

The chain links TRBV6-4 to TRBJ2-1, with TRBD1 matching 9 bases. Losses at the gene ends were 0 bases for V and 4 bases for J; bases not matched to a gene: 1. Per the germline V gene, CDR1 is MRHNA and CDR2 is SNTAGT. This CDR3 contains 15 residues. Here the CDR3 reads CASSDSGTGYNEQFF. The DNA for the CDR3 is TGTGCCAGCAGTGACTCTGGGACAGGGTACAATGAGCAGTTCTTC.